The 5 T cell receptor beta chains reported below all come from one sample, sequenced in a study of cytomegalovirus exposure and HLA in healthy donors. PCR primers comprised 60 Vbeta and 13 Jbeta primers. This table comes from immunoSEQ multiplex PCR, and its TCRdb copy is limited to in-frame clones, with some not included. Of about 190,000 clones detected, 65% to 80% appear once; the ten largest clones hold around 0.99%. Sequencing input: PBMCs. These receptors were obtained from a woman in her thirties or forties in good health and CMV-seronegative.

This chain uses TRBV19 with TRBJ1-5; D might be TRBD1 (5 bases). Trimming took 6 bases from V and 3 from J, leaving 9 bases between them. This CDR3 has 13 amino acids. Per germline, CDR1 LNHDA and CDR2 SQIVND (reference sequence). In DNA, the CDR3 is TGTGCCAGTAGCCTCAGGGCCAATCAGCCCCAGCATTTT. Translated: CASSLRANQPQHF.

J is TRBJ2-1 and V is TRBV27, with 12 bases fitting TRBD2. V trimming: 0 bases; J trimming: 5 bases; junction bases outside the gene matches: 5. From germline, CDR1 is MNHEY and CDR2 SMNVEV (reference sequence). CDR3 length equals 17 residues. The CDR3 sequence: CASSLSPRTSGDNEQFF. The CDR3 DNA sequence: TGTGCCAGCAGTTTATCCCCCCGGACTAGCGGGGACAATGAGCAGTTCTTC.

The J gene is TRBJ1-2, the V gene TRBV28, with 7 nucleotides matching TRBD1. Germline V gives CDR1 MDHEN, CDR2 SYDVKM. The J segment lost 8 bases and the V segment lost 3 bases, leaving 15 bases of the junction unmatched. The CDR3 is 16 amino acids. The CDR3, as DNA: TGTGCCAGCAGTTTGGGGGGACAGTTCCCCCCGGGAGGCTACACCTTC. The encoded protein is CASSLGGQFPPGGYTF.

V usage is TRBV5-6 and J usage is TRBJ1-1; a weak D match, TRBD1 (6 bases). The CDR3 runs to 14 residues. V lost 1 base, J lost 7 bases, and 14 bases lay in between. The germline gives CDR1 SGHDT, CDR2 YYEEEE. CDR3 amino acids: CASSLFIQGIEAFF. The CDR3 nucleotides read TGTGCCAGCAGCTTGTTCATTCAGGGGATTGAAGCTTTCTTT.

The CDR3 region is CASSLRGSVYGYTF. The CDR3 region has the DNA TGTGCCAGCAGTTTGCGGGGATCGGTCTATGGCTACACCTTC. The V call is TRBV6-6, the J call TRBJ1-2, with D hard to call. In germline, CDR1 is MNHNY, CDR2 SVGAGI (reference sequence). CDR3 length: 14 amino acids. V lost 4 bases and J lost 4, with 13 bases in between.